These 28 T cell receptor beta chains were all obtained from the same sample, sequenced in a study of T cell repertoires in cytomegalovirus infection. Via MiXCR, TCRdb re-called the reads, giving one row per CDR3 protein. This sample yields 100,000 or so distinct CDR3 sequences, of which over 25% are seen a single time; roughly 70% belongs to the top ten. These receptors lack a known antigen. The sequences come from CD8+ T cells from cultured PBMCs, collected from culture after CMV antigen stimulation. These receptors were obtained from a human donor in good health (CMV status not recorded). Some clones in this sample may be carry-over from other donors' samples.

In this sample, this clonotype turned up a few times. The CDR3: CASTPTLAGYNEQFF. CDR3 nucleotides: TGTGCCAGCACCCCTACCCTAGCGGGCTACAATGAGCAGTTCTTC. The rearrangement links TRBV12-3 or TRBV12-4 to TRBJ2-1, with 8 nucleotides matching TRBD2. The CDR3 consists of 15 residues. V trimming: 7 bases; J trimming: 3 bases; junction bases outside the gene matches: 8.

For the CDR3, the DNA is TGCGCCAGCAGCACAAGCCCAACAACCTATGGCTACACCTTC. Residues: CASSTSPTTYGYTF. This chain connects TRBV5-1 to TRBJ1-2; D remains ambiguous. The germline V gene encodes CDR1 SGHRS and CDR2 YFSETQ. V lost 4 bases to trimming and J lost 4 bases, with 14 bases between them. The CDR3 covers 14 residues.

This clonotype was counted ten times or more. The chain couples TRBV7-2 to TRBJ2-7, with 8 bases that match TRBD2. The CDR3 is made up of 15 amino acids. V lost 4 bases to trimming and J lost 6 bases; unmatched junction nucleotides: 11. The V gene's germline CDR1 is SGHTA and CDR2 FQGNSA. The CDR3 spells CASSYFGGGGGEQYF. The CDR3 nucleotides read TGTGCCAGCAGCTATTTCGGGGGGGGAGGTGGCGAGCAGTACTTC.

The CDR3 nucleotides are TGTGCCAGCAGTCCCGGACTGAGTAACACTGAAGCTTTCTTT. It yields the protein CASSPGLSNTEAFF. V gene TRBV28 combines with J gene TRBJ1-1, with D unresolved. Germline CDR1 MDHEN, CDR2 SYDVKM. Trimming removed 5 bases from V and 2 bases from J, with 12 bases in between. The CDR3 is 14 residues long.

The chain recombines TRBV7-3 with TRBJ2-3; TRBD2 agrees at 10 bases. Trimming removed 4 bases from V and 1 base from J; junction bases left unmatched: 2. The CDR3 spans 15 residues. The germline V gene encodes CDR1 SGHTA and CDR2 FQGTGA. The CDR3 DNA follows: TGTGCCAGCAGCTGGGGGACTAGCGGCACAGATACGCAGTATTTT. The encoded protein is CASSWGTSGTDTQYF.

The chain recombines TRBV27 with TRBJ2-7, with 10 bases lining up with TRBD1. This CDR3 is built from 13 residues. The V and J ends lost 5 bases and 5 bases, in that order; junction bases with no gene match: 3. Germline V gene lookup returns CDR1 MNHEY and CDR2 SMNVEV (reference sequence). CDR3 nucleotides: TGTGCCAGCAGTAGACAGGGGGCTAACGAGCAGTACTTC. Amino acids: CASSRQGANEQYF.

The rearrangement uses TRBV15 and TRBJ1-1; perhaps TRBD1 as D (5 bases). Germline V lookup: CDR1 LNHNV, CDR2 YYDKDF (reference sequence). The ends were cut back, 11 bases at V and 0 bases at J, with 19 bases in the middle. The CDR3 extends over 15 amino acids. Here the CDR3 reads CAHKRGRLMNTEAFF. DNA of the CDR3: TGTGCCCACAAAAGGGGACGACTCATGAACACTGAAGCTTTCTTT.

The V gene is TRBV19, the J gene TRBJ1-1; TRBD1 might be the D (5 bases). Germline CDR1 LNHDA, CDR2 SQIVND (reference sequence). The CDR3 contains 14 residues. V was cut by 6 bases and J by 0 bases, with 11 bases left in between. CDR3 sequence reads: CASSEGYLNTEAFF. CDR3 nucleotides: TGTGCCAGTAGCGAGGGGTACTTGAACACTGAAGCTTTCTTT. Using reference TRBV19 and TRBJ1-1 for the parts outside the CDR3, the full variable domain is DGGITQSPKYLFRKEGQNVTLSCEQNLNHDAMYWYRQDPGQGLRLIYYSQIVNDFQKGDIAEGYSVSREKKESFPLTVTSAQKNPTAFYLCASSEGYLNTEAFFGQGTRLTVV.

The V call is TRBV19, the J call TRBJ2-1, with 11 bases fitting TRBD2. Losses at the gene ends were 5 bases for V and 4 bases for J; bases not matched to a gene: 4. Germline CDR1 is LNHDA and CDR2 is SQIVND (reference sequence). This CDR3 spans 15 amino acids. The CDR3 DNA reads TGTGCCAGTAGTTTTACTAGCGGGGGTTACAATGAGCAGTTCTTC. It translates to CASSFTSGGYNEQFF.

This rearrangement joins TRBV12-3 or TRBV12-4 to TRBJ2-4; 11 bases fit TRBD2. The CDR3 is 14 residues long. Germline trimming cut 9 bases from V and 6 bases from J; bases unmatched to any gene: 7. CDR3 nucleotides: TGTGCCAGTCAAATAGCGGGGGGGGTAAACATTCAGTACTTC. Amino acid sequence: CASQIAGGVNIQYF.

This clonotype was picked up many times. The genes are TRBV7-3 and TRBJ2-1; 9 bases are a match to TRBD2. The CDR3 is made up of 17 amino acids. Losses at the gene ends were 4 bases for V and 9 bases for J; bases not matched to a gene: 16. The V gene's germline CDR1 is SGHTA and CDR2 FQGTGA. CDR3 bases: TGTGCCAGCAGCTCCCCGGATGGGCTAGCGGGGTCAGGTGAGCAGTTCTTC. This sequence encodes CASSSPDGLAGSGEQFF. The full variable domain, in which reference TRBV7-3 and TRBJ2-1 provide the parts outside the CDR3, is GAGVSQTPSNKVTEKGKYVELRCDPISGHTALYWYRQSLGQGPEFLIYFQGTGAADDSGLPNDRFFAVRPEGSVSTLKIQRTERGDSAVYLCASSSPDGLAGSGEQFFGPGTRLTVL.

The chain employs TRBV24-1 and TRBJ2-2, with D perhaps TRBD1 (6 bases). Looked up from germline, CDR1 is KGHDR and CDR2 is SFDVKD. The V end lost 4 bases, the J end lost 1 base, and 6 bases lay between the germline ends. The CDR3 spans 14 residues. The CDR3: CATSEDRNTGELFF. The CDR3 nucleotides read TGTGCCACCAGTGAGGACAGGAACACCGGGGAGCTGTTTTTT.

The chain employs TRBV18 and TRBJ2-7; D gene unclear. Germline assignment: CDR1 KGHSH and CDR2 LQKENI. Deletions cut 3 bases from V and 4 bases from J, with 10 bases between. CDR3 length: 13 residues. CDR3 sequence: CASSPSQEYEQYF. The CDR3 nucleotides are TGTGCCAGCTCACCCTCCCAGGAATACGAGCAGTACTTC.

CDR3 region: CASSSQVGKNTEAFF. DNA for the CDR3: TGTGCCAGCAGTTCCCAAGTAGGGAAGAACACTGAAGCTTTCTTT. This chain uses TRBV27 with TRBJ1-1; D is unresolved. The CDR3 runs 15 residues. Per germline, CDR1 MNHEY and CDR2 SMNVEV (reference sequence). Trimming took off 4 bases at V and 1 base at J, with 13 bases between the two ends.

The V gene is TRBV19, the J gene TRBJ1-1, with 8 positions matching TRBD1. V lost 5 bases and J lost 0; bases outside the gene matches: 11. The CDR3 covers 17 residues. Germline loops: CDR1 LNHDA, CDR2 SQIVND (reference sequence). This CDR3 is CASSHYLLDRVNTEAFF. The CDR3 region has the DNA TGTGCCAGTAGTCACTACCTTTTGGACAGGGTGAACACTGAAGCTTTCTTT.

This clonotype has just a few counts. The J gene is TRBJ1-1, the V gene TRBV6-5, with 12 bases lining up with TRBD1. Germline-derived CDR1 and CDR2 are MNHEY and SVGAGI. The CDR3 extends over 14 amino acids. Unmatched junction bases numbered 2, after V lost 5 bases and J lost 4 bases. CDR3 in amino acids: CASSRDRGRTEAFF. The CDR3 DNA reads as TGTGCCAGCAGTAGGGACAGGGGGCGCACTGAAGCTTTCTTT.

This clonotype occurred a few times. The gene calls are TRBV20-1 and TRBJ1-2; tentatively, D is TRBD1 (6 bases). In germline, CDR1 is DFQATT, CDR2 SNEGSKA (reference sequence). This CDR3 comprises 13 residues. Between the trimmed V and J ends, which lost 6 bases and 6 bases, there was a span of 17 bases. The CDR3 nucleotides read TGCAGTGCGAAATCAGGGGATCAAGATGGCTACACCTTC. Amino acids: CSAKSGDQDGYTF.

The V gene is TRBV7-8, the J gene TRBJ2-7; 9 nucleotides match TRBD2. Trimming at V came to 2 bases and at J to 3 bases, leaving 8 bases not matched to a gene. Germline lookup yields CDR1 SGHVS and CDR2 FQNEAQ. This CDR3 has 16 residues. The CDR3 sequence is CASSLRVLAGLYEQYF. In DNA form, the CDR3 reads TGTGCCAGCAGCTTAAGGGTGCTAGCGGGGCTCTACGAGCAGTACTTC.

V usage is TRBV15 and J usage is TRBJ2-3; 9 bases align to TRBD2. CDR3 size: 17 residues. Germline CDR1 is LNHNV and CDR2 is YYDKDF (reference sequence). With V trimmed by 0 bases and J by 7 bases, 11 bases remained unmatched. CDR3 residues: CATSRDFGAGGGHTQYF. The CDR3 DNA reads TGTGCCACCAGCAGAGATTTTGGAGCGGGGGGCGGGCATACGCAGTATTTT.

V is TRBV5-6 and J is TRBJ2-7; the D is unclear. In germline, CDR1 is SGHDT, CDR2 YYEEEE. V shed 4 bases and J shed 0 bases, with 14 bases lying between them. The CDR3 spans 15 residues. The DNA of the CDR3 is TGTGCCAGCAGCCCAGTGAGGAAGAGCTCCTACGAGCAGTACTTC. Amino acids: CASSPVRKSSYEQYF.

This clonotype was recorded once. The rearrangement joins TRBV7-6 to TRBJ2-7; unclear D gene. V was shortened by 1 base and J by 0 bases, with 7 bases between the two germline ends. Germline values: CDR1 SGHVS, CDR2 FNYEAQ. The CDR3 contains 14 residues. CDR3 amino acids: CASSLGSLSYEQYF. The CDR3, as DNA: TGTGCCAGCAGCTTAGGAAGTCTCTCCTACGAGCAGTACTTC.

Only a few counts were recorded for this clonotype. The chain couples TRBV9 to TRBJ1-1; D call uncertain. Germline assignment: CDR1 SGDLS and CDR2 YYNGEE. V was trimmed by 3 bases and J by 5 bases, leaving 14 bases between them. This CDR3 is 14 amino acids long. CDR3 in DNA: TGTGCCAGCAGCGGCCCGGGGAAAAAGACTGAAGCTTTCTTT. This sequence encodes CASSGPGKKTEAFF.

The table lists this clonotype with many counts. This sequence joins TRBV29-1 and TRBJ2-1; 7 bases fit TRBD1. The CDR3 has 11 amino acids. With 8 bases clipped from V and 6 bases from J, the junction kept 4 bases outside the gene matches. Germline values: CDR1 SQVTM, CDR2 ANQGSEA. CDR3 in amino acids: CSFTGANEQFF. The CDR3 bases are TGCAGCTTCACAGGGGCCAATGAGCAGTTCTTC.

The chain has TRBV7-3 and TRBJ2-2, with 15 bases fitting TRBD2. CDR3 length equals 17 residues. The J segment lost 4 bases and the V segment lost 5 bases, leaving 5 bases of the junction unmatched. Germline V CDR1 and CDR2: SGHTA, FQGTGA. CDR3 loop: CASSLLGLAGGTGELFF. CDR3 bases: TGTGCCAGCAGCCTCCTGGGACTAGCGGGGGGCACCGGGGAGCTGTTTTTT.

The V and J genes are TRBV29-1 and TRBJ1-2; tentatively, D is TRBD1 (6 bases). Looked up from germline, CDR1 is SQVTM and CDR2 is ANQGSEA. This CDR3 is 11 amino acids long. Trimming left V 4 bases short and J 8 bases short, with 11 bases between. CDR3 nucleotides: TGCAGCGTTGCTGGCGGGGGCGGCTACACCTTC. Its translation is CSVAGGGGYTF. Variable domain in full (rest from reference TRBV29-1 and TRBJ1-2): SAVISQKPSRDICQRGTSLTIQCQVDSQVTMMFWYRQQPGQSLTLIATANQGSEATYESGFVIDKFPISRPNLTFSTLTVSNMSPEDSSIYLCSVAGGGGYTFGSGTRLTVV.

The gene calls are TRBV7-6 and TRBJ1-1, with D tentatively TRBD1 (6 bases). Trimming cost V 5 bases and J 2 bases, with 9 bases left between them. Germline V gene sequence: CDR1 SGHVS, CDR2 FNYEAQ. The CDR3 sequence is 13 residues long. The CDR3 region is CASSMDSNTEAFF. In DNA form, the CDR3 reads TGTGCCAGCAGCATGGACAGTAACACTGAAGCTTTCTTT.

This CDR3 reads CASSFESGNSPLHF. The CDR3 DNA follows: TGCGCCAGCAGCTTTGAATCGGGGAATTCACCCCTCCACTTT. The rearrangement uses TRBV5-1 and TRBJ1-6; D call uncertain. The germline gives CDR1 SGHRS, CDR2 YFSETQ. The CDR3 is 14 residues long. V lost 2 bases to trimming and J lost 7 bases, with 10 bases between them.

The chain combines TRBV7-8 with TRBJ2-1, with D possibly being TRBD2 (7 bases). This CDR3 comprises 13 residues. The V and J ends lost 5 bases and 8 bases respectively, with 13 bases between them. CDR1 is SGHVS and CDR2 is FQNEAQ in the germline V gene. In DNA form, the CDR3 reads TGTGCCAGCAGCCGTCCGGGGGGCGATGAGCAGTTCTTC. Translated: CASSRPGGDEQFF. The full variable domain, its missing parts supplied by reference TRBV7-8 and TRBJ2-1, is GAGVSQSPRYKVAKRGQDVALRCDPISGHVSLFWYQQALGQGPEFLTYFQNEAQLDKSGLPSDRFFAERPEGSVSTLKIQRTQQEDSAVYLCASSRPGGDEQFFGPGTRLTVL.